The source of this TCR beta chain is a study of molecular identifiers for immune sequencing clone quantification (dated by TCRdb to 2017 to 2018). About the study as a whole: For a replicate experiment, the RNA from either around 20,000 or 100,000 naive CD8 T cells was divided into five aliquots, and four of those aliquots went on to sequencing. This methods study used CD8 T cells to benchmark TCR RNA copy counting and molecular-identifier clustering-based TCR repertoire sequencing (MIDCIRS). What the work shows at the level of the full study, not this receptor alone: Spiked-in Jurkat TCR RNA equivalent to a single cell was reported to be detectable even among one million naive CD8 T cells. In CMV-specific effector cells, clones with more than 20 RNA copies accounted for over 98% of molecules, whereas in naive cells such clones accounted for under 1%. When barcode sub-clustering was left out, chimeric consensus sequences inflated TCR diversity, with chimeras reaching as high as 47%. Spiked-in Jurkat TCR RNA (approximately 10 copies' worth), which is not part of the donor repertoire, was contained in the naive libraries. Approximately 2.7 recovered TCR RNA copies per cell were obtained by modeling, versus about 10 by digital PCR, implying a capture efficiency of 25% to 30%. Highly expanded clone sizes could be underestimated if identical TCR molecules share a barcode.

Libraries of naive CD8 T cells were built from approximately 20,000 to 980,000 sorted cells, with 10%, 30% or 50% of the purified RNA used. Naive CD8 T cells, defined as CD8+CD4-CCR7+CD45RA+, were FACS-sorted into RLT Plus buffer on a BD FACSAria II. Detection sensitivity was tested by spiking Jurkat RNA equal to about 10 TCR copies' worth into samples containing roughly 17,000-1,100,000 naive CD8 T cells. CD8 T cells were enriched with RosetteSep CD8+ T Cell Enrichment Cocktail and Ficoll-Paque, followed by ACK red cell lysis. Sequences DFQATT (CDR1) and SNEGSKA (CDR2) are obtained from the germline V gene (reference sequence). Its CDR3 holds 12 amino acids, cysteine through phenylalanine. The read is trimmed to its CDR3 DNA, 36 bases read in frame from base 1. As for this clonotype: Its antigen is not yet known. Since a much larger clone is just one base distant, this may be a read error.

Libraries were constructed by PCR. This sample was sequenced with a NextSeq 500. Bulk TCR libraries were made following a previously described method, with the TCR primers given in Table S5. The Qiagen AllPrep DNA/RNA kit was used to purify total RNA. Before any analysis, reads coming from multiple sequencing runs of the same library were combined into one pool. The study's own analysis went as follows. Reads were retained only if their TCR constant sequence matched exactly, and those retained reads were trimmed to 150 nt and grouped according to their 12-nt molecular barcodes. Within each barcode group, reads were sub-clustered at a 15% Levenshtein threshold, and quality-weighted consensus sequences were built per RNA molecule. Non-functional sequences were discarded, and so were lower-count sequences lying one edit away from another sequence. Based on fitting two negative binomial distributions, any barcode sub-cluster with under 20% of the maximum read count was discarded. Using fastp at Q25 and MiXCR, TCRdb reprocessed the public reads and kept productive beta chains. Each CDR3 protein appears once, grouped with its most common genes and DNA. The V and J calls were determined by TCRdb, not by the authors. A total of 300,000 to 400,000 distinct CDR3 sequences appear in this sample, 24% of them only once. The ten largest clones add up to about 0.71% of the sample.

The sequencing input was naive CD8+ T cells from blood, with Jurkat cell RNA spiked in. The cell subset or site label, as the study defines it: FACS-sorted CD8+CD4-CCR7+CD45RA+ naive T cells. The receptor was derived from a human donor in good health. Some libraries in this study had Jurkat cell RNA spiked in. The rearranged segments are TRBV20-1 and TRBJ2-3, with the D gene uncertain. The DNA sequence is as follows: TGCAGTGCTAGTTTCCTCACAGATACGCTGTATTTT. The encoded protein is CSASFLTDTLYF.